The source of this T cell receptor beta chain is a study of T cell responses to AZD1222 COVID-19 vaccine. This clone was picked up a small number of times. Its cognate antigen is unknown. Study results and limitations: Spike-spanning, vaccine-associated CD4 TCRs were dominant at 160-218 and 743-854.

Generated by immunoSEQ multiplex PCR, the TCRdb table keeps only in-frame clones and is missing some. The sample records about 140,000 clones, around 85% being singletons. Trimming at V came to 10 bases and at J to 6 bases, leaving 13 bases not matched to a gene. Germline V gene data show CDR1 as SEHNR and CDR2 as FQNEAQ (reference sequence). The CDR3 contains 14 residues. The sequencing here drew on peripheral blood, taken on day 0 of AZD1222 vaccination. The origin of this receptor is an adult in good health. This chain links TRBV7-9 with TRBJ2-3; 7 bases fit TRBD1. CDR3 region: CATSRAIGGDTQYF. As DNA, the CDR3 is TGTGCCACCTCTCGGGCGATAGGGGGCGATACGCAGTATTTT.